The clone carrying this T cell receptor beta chain was picked up a small number of times. The CDR3 loop spans 17 amino acids. From germline, CDR1 is SGHTA and CDR2 FQGNSA. V lost 5 bases and J lost 0, with 18 bases in between. These data are taken from a study of blood T cells in healthy people across ages. The use of a sample-barcoded 5' primer and a J-beta primer mix characterized a second PCR of roughly 7 to 11 cycles. TCRdb reprocessed the 5' RACE reads via MiXCR and lists one record per CDR3 protein. The table shows 1.4 million or so distinct CDR3 sequences, with 35% to 45% occurring only once. Sequencing was performed on blood. The rearrangement joins TRBV7-2 to TRBJ2-3, with D perhaps TRBD1 (6 bases). The TCR originated in a woman younger than 35 in good health. The CDR3 is CASSPYPRQGSTDTQYF. In DNA, the CDR3 is TGTGCCAGCAGCCCTTACCCGAGGCAGGGGAGCACAGATACGCAGTATTTT.